Included here is one TCR beta chain sequence, with context. What it recognizes is unknown. This specimen comes from a study of T cell responses to AZD1222 COVID-19 vaccine. Whole-study findings and limits: When two AZD1222 doses had been given, Spike-specific TCR breadth and depth rose.

Clones were read by immunoSEQ multiplex PCR, and TCRdb kept only the in-frame ones, dropping some. Found here are about 110,000 clones, about 89% of them singletons; the top ten hold roughly 6.2%. The CDR3 consists of 15 residues. Trimming removed 2 bases from V and 0 bases from J, with 8 bases in between. The V gene's germline CDR1 is SGHVS and CDR2 FNYEAQ. The TCR sequence derives from an adult who received the AZD1222 COVID-19 vaccine. Sequences were derived from peripheral blood, sampled 28 days after the second AZD1222 dose. V gene TRBV7-6 combines with J gene TRBJ1-3; no definite D call. The CDR3 sequence is CASSLSASSGNTIYF. CDR3 in DNA: TGTGCCAGCAGCTTATCGGCGAGCTCTGGAAACACCATATATTTT. Drawing the rest from reference TRBV7-6 and TRBJ1-3, the complete variable domain is GAGVSQSPRYKVTKRGQDVALRCDPISGHVSLYWYRQALGQGPEFLTYFNYEAQQDKSGLPNDRFSAERPEGSISTLTIQRTEQRDSAMYRCASSLSASSGNTIYFGEGSWLTVV.